What follows are 8 T cell receptor beta chains derived from one specimen sequenced in a study of shared clonotypes between healthy human individuals. The data were produced by immunoSEQ multiplex PCR, yet TCRdb's version contains in-frame clones alone and is incomplete. The repertoire holds some 240,000 clones, with approximately 70% as singletons. Specimen: memory CD4+ T cells sorted from blood. Indicated subset: CD45RA-negative fraction. The receptors come from a man younger than 45 in good health.

The chain employs TRBV4-2 and TRBJ2-7; a possible D gene is TRBD2 (5 bases). The CDR3 loop spans 16 amino acids. Trimming cost V 1 base and J 2 bases, with 15 bases left between them. The germline gives CDR1 LGHNA, CDR2 YNFKEQ. The CDR3 is CASSQVRSLGAYEQYF. Written as DNA, the CDR3 is TGTGCCAGCAGCCAAGTTCGTAGTCTCGGGGCCTACGAGCAGTACTTC.

This clone was counted between two and nine times. The J gene is TRBJ1-2, the V gene TRBV28, with 8 bases identical to TRBD1. The germline CDR1 and CDR2 sequences are MDHEN and SYDVKM. V shed 2 bases and J 6 bases; nucleotides not matched to a gene: 8. The CDR3 covers 15 residues. CDR3 residues: CASSLISGGIDGYTF. The CDR3 DNA is TGTGCCAGCAGTTTAATCTCAGGGGGCATCGATGGCTACACCTTC.

This chain joins TRBV7-9 and TRBJ2-7, with D maybe TRBD1 (6 bases). The CDR3 loop spans 14 amino acids. The V end was cut by 7 bases, the J end by 2 bases, with 15 bases between. Germline CDR1 SEHNR, CDR2 FQNEAQ (reference sequence). CDR3 nucleotide sequence: TGTGCCAGCATCCCGGACAGCTTAGCCTACGAGCAGTACTTC. Translating gives CASIPDSLAYEQYF.

As DNA, the CDR3 is TGTGCCAGCAGGGGGACTAGCGGGAGGTTGGGCACCGGGGAGCTGTTTTTT. It specifies CASRGTSGRLGTGELFF. The chain uses TRBV28 and TRBJ2-2; TRBD2 matches 15 bases. CDR1 is MDHEN and CDR2 is SYDVKM in the germline V gene. This CDR3 spans 17 amino acids. Trimming cost V 6 bases and J 4 bases; bases outside gene matches: 6.

The chain has TRBV14 and TRBJ2-7; D perhaps matches TRBD2 (5 bases). The V gene lost 1 base and the J gene lost 1 base, with 5 bases spanning the gap. The V gene's germline CDR1 is SGHDN and CDR2 FVKESK. The CDR3 consists of 13 residues. The CDR3 nucleotides are TGTGCCAGCAGCCAAGGAGGGTCCTACGAGCAGTACTTC. It specifies CASSQGGSYEQYF. Using reference TRBV14 and TRBJ2-7 for the parts outside the CDR3, the full variable domain is EAGVTQFPSHSVIEKGQTVTLRCDPISGHDNLYWYRRVMGKEIKFLLHFVKESKQDESGMPNNRFLAERTGGTYSTLKVQPAELEDSGVYFCASSQGGSYEQYFGPGTRLTVT.

On this clone itself: In the same sample, other DNA sequences code for this CDR3. The chain carries TRBV7-2 and TRBJ2-7; 8 bases fit TRBD2. V shed 2 bases, J shed 4 bases, and the junction held 4 bases outside the gene matches. This CDR3 has 14 residues. The germline gives CDR1 SGHTA, CDR2 FQGNSA. In DNA, the CDR3 is TGTGCCAGCAGCTTATACGGGAGGGGATACGAGCAGTACTTC. Amino acids: CASSLYGRGYEQYF. Combining the CDR3 with reference TRBV7-2 and TRBJ2-7 gives the whole variable domain GAGVSQSPSNKVTEKGKDVELRCDPISGHTALYWYRQSLGQGLEFLIYFQGNSAPDKSGLPSDRFSAERTGGSVSTLTIQRTQQEDSAVYLCASSLYGRGYEQYFGPGTRLTVT.

The chain links TRBV5-1 to TRBJ1-1, with unresolved D. Trimming stripped 1 base from V and 7 bases from J, with 8 bases between. Germline V gene sequence: CDR1 SGHRS, CDR2 YFSETQ. The CDR3 has 12 residues. This CDR3 reads CASSLSDGEAFF. CDR3 nucleotide sequence: TGCGCCAGCAGCTTGAGCGACGGTGAAGCTTTCTTT. Using reference TRBV5-1 and TRBJ1-1 for the parts outside the CDR3, the full variable domain is KAGVTQTPRYLIKTRGQQVTLSCSPISGHRSVSWYQQTPGQGLQFLFEYFSETQRNKGNFPGRFSGRQFSNSRSEMNVSTLELGDSALYLCASSLSDGEAFFGQGTRLTVV.

The chain uses TRBV5-1 and TRBJ1-1; 9 nucleotides match TRBD1. Germline trimming cut 1 base from V and 1 base from J; bases unmatched to any gene: 2. The length of the CDR3 is 15 residues. Germline V gives CDR1 SGHRS, CDR2 YFSETQ. CDR3 coding DNA: TGCGCCAGCAGCTTGACAGGGGGCGGGAACACTGAAGCTTTCTTT. The encoded protein is CASSLTGGGNTEAFF.